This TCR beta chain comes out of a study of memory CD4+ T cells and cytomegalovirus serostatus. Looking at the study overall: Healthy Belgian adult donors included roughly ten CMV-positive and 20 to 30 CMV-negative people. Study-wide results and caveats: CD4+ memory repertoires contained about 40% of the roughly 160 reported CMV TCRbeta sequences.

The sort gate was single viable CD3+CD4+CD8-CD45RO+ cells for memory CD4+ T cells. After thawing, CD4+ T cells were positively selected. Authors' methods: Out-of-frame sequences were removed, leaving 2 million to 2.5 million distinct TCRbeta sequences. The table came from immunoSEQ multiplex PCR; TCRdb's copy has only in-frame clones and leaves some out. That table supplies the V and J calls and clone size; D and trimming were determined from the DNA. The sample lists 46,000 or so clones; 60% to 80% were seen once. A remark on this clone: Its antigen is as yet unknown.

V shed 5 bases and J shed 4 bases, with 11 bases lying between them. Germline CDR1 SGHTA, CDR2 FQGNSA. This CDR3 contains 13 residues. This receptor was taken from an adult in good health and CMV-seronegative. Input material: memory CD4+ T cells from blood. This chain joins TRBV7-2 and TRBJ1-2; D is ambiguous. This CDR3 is CASSRPEVYGYTF. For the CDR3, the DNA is TGTGCCAGCAGCAGACCAGAAGTCTATGGCTACACCTTC.